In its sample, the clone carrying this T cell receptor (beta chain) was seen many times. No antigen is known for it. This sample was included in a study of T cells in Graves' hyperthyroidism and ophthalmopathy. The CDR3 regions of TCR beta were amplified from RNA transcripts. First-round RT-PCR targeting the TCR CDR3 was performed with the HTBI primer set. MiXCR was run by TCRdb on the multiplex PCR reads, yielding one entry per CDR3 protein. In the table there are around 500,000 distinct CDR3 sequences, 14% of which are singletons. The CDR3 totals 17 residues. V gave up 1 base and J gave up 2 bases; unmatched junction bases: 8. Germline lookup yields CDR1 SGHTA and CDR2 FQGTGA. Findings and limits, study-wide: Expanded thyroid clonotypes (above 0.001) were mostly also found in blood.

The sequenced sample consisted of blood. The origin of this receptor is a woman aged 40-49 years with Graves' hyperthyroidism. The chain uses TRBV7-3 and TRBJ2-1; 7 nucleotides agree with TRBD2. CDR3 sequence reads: CASSLSPTSVTYNEQFF. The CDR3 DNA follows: TGTGCCAGCAGCTTAAGCCCCACTAGCGTAACCTACAATGAGCAGTTCTTC.